A single T cell receptor (beta chain) is shown here with its context. The sample belongs to a study of cytomegalovirus exposure and HLA in healthy donors. J was trimmed by 7 bases and V by 1 base; bases with no gene match: 3. Germline V gene lookup returns CDR1 SEHNR and CDR2 FQNEAQ (reference sequence). This CDR3 comprises 13 residues. Healthy donors of bone marrow made up the group. The PCR employed 60 Vbeta primers together with 13 Jbeta primers. Authors' data handling: Approximately 87 million unique TCR beta chains, 9 million to 14 million shared, were counted in a later analysis. Data came from immunoSEQ multiplex PCR; TCRdb stores just in-frame clones and leaves some out. That table is the source of V, J and clone size, and D and trimming were worked out from the DNA. Of about 160,000 clones in the sample, approximately 80% are singletons; the top ten hold more than 3.5%.

V is TRBV7-9 and J is TRBJ1-2; 7 nucleotides align to TRBD1. The source is a man younger than 45 in good health and CMV-seropositive. The specimen sequenced was PBMCs. CDR3 nucleotide sequence: TGTGCCAGCAGCTTAGGACAGGGATCTGGCTACACCTTC. Translation: CASSLGQGSGYTF.